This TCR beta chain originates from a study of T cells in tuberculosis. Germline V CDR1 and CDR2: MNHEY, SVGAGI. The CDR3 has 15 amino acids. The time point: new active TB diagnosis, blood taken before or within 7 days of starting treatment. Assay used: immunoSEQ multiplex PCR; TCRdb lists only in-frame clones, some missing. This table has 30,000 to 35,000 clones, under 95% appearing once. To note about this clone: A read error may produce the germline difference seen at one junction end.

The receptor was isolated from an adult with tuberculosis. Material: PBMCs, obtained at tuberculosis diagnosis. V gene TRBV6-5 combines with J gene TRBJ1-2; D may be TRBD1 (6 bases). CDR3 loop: CASNYSEGGHYGYTF. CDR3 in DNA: TGTGCCAGCAATTACTCGGAGGGGGGGCACTATGGCTACACCTTC.